Listed below are T cell receptor beta chains from one sample, sequenced in a study of cytomegalovirus exposure and HLA in healthy donors. Sequenced by immunoSEQ multiplex PCR; TCRdb stores in-frame clones only, minus some. The sample consists of under 250,000 clones, around 80% of them appearing once. Source material: PBMCs. Receptors were obtained from a woman younger than 45 in good health and CMV-seronegative. CDR3s include the opening cysteine and the closing phenylalanine or tryptophan. Fields, in order: clone size, V gene, CDR3 length, J gene, D gene, CDR3 protein, CDR3 DNA. A D gene is named only where the DNA matches it firmly. Size values are once, few and many counts, or a class for expanded clones, and some rows have none.

.	TRBV4-1	16	TRBJ1-6	.	CASSQESNRGVRALHF	TGCGCCAGCAGCCAAGAAAGCAACCGGGGGGTGAGGGCCCTCCACTTT
.	TRBV10-2	13	TRBJ2-7	TRBD2	CASTSGYPYEQYF	TGCGCCAGCACTAGCGGATATCCCTACGAGCAGTACTTC
.	TRBV6-5	15	TRBJ1-2	TRBD1	CASSTGQLLNYGYTF	TGTGCCAGCAGTACGGGACAGCTATTAAACTATGGCTACACCTTC
.	TRBV30	12	TRBJ2-7	.	CAWAVTGSEQYF	TGTGCCTGGGCCGTTACAGGCAGCGAGCAGTACTTC
.	TRBV5-1	14	TRBJ1-2	TRBD1	CASAPGQGNYGYTF	TGCGCCAGCGCCCCGGGACAGGGAAACTATGGCTACACCTTC
once	TRBV5-1	14	TRBJ1-1	.	CASSPRDTNTEAFF	TGCGCCAGCAGCCCCCGGGACACGAACACTGAAGCTTTCTTT
few	TRBV10-1	15	TRBJ2-2	TRBD2	CASSSGSKNTGELFF	TGCGCCAGCAGTAGCGGGAGTAAGAACACCGGGGAGCTGTTTTTT
few	TRBV11-2	15	TRBJ2-3	.	CASSFSGLPTDTQYF	TGTGCCAGCAGCTTCAGCGGGTTACCCACAGATACGCAGTATTTT
.	TRBV6-6	11	TRBJ1-1	.	CASSFSQKAFF	TGTGCCAGCAGTTTTTCACAGAAAGCTTTCTTT
.	TRBV27	15	TRBJ2-7	TRBD1	CASSLYVGGGYEQYF	TGTGCCAGCAGTTTATATGTAGGGGGCGGCTACGAGCAGTACTTC
many	TRBV9	15	TRBJ2-5	.	CASSVGTVGQETQYF	TGTGCCAGCAGCGTAGGGACAGTAGGACAAGAGACCCAGTACTTC
.	TRBV7-6	12	TRBJ1-2	.	CASSLQGYGYTF	TGTGCCAGCAGCTTACAGGGCTATGGCTACACCTTC
.	TRBV2	15	TRBJ1-2	.	CASSEKELTSYGYTF	TGTGCCAGCAGTGAAAAGGAGCTAACGTCCTATGGCTACACCTTC
.	TRBV5-1	15	TRBJ1-2	.	CASSLWTPEIYGYTF	TGCGCCAGCAGCTTGTGGACTCCCGAGATCTATGGCTACACCTTC
few	TRBV27	14	TRBJ1-1	.	CASRRQSVNTEAFF	TGTGCCAGCAGGCGACAGAGTGTGAACACTGAAGCTTTCTTT
.	TRBV5-1	16	TRBJ2-1	TRBD2	CASSLGGASGNNEQFF	TGCGCCAGCAGCTTGGGCGGGGCTAGCGGGAACAATGAGCAGTTCTTC
.	TRBV11-3	16	TRBJ2-3	.	CASSLNLWGGTDTQYF	TGTGCCAGCAGCTTAAATCTGTGGGGGGGCACAGATACGCAGTATTTT
.	TRBV2	18	TRBJ2-4	TRBD2	CASSKGLAGEGAKNIQYF	TGTGCCAGCAGTAAGGGACTAGCGGGAGAGGGTGCCAAAAACATTCAGTACTTC
.	TRBV10-2	13	TRBJ1-5	.	CASSLQDNQPQHF	TGCGCCAGCAGTCTGCAGGATAATCAGCCCCAGCATTTT
few	TRBV5-1	15	TRBJ2-3	.	CASSLAEFRTDTQYF	TGCGCCAGCAGCTTGGCAGAGTTCAGGACAGATACGCAGTATTTT
once	TRBV30	14	TRBJ2-2	.	CAWRTSGSTGELFF	TGTGCCTGGCGCACCTCCGGGTCCACCGGGGAGCTGTTTTTT
.	TRBV13	12	TRBJ2-7	.	CASSSSVYEQYF	TGTGCCAGCAGCTCCTCGGTGTACGAGCAGTACTTC
many	TRBV6-1	12	TRBJ1-2	.	CASSGETVGYTF	TGTGCCAGCAGTGGAGAGACAGTCGGCTACACCTTC
.	TRBV18	15	TRBJ1-5	TRBD1	CASSPGTGNNQPQHF	TGTGCCAGCTCACCGGGGACAGGAAACAATCAGCCCCAGCATTTT
.	TRBV6-1	14	TRBJ2-5	TRBD2	CASRLAGVQETQYF	TGTGCCAGCAGATTAGCGGGAGTCCAAGAGACCCAGTACTTC
.	TRBV5-1	16	TRBJ2-5	TRBD2	CASSLVGAGAQETQYF	TGCGCCAGCAGCTTGGTGGGAGCGGGGGCCCAAGAGACCCAGTACTTC
.	TRBV5-4	13	TRBJ2-5	TRBD2	CASSVLAGETQYF	TGTGCCAGCAGCGTACTAGCGGGAGAGACCCAGTACTTC
.	TRBV28	12	TRBJ1-2	.	CASSPEIYGYTF	TGTGCCAGCAGTCCCGAGATCTATGGCTACACCTTC
.	TRBV11-2	15	TRBJ1-4	.	CASSFGGATNEKLFF	TGTGCCAGCAGCTTTGGAGGCGCAACTAATGAAAAACTGTTTTTT
.	TRBV25-1	13	TRBJ2-3	.	CASGDSGTDTQYF	TGTGCCAGCGGTGATTCAGGGACAGATACGCAGTATTTT
.	TRBV7-9	19	TRBJ2-1	.	CASSPSRLQRLSSYNEQFF	TGTGCCAGCAGCCCGAGTCGGTTGCAGCGGCTGAGCTCCTACAATGAGCAGTTCTTC
.	TRBV9	12	TRBJ1-1	.	CASSGSDTEAFF	TGTGCCAGCAGCGGATCGGACACTGAAGCTTTCTTT
.	TRBV10-1	14	TRBJ2-7	.	CASSHRQGGYEQYF	TGCGCCAGCAGCCACAGGCAGGGGGGCTACGAGCAGTACTTC
.	TRBV6-4	15	TRBJ2-1	.	CASSRNRAAYNEQFF	TGTGCCAGCAGTCGGAACAGGGCGGCCTACAATGAGCAGTTCTTC
.	TRBV30	16	TRBJ2-7	.	CAWRLPGLNTGHEQYF	TGTGCCTGGAGACTCCCGGGACTTAACACGGGGCACGAGCAGTACTTC
.	TRBV9	14	TRBJ2-3	TRBD1	CASSGTGSTDTQYF	TGTGCCAGCAGCGGGACAGGGAGCACAGATACGCAGTATTTT
.	TRBV13	18	TRBJ2-1	.	CASSPGTLVPSSYNEQFF	TGTGCCAGCAGCCCGGGGACTCTTGTACCTAGCTCCTACAATGAGCAGTTCTTC
.	TRBV19	14	TRBJ2-7	.	CASSINSQFREQYF	TGTGCCAGTAGTATTAACAGTCAATTTAGGGAGCAGTACTTC
few	TRBV29-1	11	TRBJ1-2	TRBD1	CSADRGEGYTF	TGCAGCGCTGACAGGGGAGAGGGCTACACCTTC
.	TRBV5-1	11	TRBJ2-3	.	CASSVTDTQYF	TGCGCCAGCAGCGTAACAGATACGCAGTATTTT
.	TRBV6-6	13	TRBJ1-2	TRBD1	CASSYDREYGYTF	TGTGCCAGCAGTTACGACAGGGAGTATGGCTACACCTTC
.	TRBV9	14	TRBJ1-1	.	CASTKGGGGTEAFF	TGTGCCAGCACCAAAGGGGGAGGGGGCACTGAAGCTTTCTTT
.	TRBV4-2	18	TRBJ1-5	.	CASSQSATGVYSNQPQHF	TGTGCCAGCAGCCAATCCGCAACAGGAGTGTATAGCAATCAGCCCCAGCATTTT
few	TRBV11-2	15	TRBJ2-1	TRBD1	CASSLGPTGGNEQFF	TGTGCCAGCAGCTTAGGCCCCACAGGGGGCAATGAGCAGTTCTTC
many	TRBV28	15	TRBJ2-7	TRBD2	CASRPGGASTYEQYF	TGTGCCAGCAGGCCGGGGGGGGCGTCGACTTACGAGCAGTACTTC
.	TRBV7-7	13	TRBJ2-2	.	CASSRDRSGELFF	TGTGCCAGCAGCAGAGATCGCTCCGGGGAGCTGTTTTTT
.	TRBV30	12	TRBJ1-4	.	CAWRRDNEKLFF	TGTGCCTGGAGGAGGGATAATGAAAAACTGTTTTTT
.	TRBV6-5	12	TRBJ1-2	.	CASSTISGGYTF	TGTGCCAGCAGTACTATCAGTGGTGGCTACACCTTC
.	TRBV13	15	TRBJ2-1	.	CASSPSGGNHNEQFF	TGTGCCAGCAGCCCAAGCGGCGGGAATCACAATGAGCAGTTCTTC
.	TRBV15	17	TRBJ2-1	.	CATSRPPTSSVPNEQFF	TGTGCCACCAGCAGACCGCCCACTAGTTCGGTTCCCAATGAGCAGTTCTTC
.	TRBV6-6	15	TRBJ1-2	TRBD1	CASSYSPGQGTGYTF	TGTGCCAGCAGTTACTCGCCGGGACAGGGGACGGGCTACACCTTC
.	TRBV7-8	15	TRBJ2-7	TRBD2	CASSLERGPSYEQYF	TGTGCCAGCAGCTTAGAGCGGGGGCCCTCCTACGAGCAGTACTTC
.	TRBV2	14	TRBJ1-5	.	CASSGLSLNQPQHF	TGTGCCAGCAGCGGACTAAGCCTCAATCAGCCCCAGCATTTT
.	TRBV7-8	11	TRBJ2-7	.	CASSRAGEQYF	TGTGCCAGCAGCCGGGCGGGGGAGCAGTACTTC